The clone carrying this TCR beta chain has just a few counts. Its antigen remains unknown. The sample is drawn from a study of blood T cells in healthy people across ages. It was with a sample-barcoded 5' primer and a J-beta primer mix that a second PCR of about 7 to 12 cycles was run. Every cDNA molecule carried a tag from a template-switch adaptor bearing 12 random nucleotides. Each CDR3 protein is one row after TCRdb ran MiXCR on the 5' RACE reads. The table has fewer than 1.5 million distinct CDR3 sequences, 35% to 45% seen once. Study observations and caveats: Versus aged donors, long-lived donors had higher diversity and more naive CD4+ cells. Significant beta diversity loss was already apparent by age 40, declining roughly linearly.

The total RNA that was extracted per sample amounted to at least 5.5 micrograms. Germline V CDR1 and CDR2: LNHNV, YYDKDF (reference sequence). V gave up 7 bases and J gave up 3 bases; unmatched junction bases: 4. This CDR3 contains 14 residues. This clonotype originated in a woman aged 18-29 years in good health. This chain links TRBV15 with TRBJ2-1, with 9 positions matching TRBD1. The sequenced sample consisted of blood. The DNA of the CDR3 is TGTGCCACCAAACCGGGACAGGGCTACAATGAGCAGTTCTTC. Protein product: CATKPGQGYNEQFF.